Below, 17 T cell receptor beta chains from the same sample are listed, as sequenced in a study of early T cells in non-severe SARS-CoV-2 infection. TCRdb passed the 5' RACE reads through MiXCR, listing each CDR3 protein once. This table has just under 85,000 distinct CDR3 sequences, 10% appearing once. This specimen consisted of whole blood, obtained at baseline. The receptors were sampled from an adult who was a healthcare worker with PCR-confirmed SARS-CoV-2 infection or an uninfected control (not recorded which).

The table lists this clonotype with many counts. The rearrangement joins TRBV27 to TRBJ2-7; D is ambiguous. Germline assignment: CDR1 MNHEY and CDR2 SMNVEV (reference sequence). With 5 bases removed from V and 0 bases from J, the gap between germline ends came to 8 bases. The CDR3 consists of 13 residues. The CDR3 reads CASSPESSYEQYF. The DNA for the CDR3 is TGTGCCAGCAGTCCAGAGAGCTCCTACGAGCAGTACTTC.

This clonotype was detected a few times. The chain combines TRBV7-6 with TRBJ2-6; tentative D call: TRBD1 (5 bases). The germline CDR1 and CDR2 sequences are SGHVS and FNYEAQ. This CDR3 comprises 18 residues. Trimming shortened V by 6 bases and J by 0 bases, and 18 bases separated the two germline ends. The CDR3 DNA follows: TGTGCCAGCAGGGCCATGACAGCCACACCCTCTGGGGCCAACGTCCTGACTTTC. Translation gives CASRAMTATPSGANVLTF.

CDR3 loop: CASNPKQVAGGLGEQFF. The CDR3 nucleotides are TGTGCCAGCAACCCCAAGCAGGTGGCGGGAGGGCTCGGTGAGCAGTTCTTC. The chain links TRBV25-1 to TRBJ2-1; the match to TRBD2 covers 9 bases. CDR1 MGHDK and CDR2 SYGVNS come from the germline V gene. This CDR3 comprises 17 residues. The V gene end was trimmed by 7 bases and the J gene end by 9 bases; junction bases not matched to a gene: 19.

The table lists this clonotype with many counts. The gene calls are TRBV7-6 and TRBJ2-7; D gene ambiguous. The V gene's germline CDR1 is SGHVS and CDR2 FNYEAQ. V lost 2 bases to trimming and J lost 4 bases, with 12 bases between them. This CDR3 spans 14 amino acids. In DNA, the CDR3 is TGTGCCAGCAGCTTAAGCCACGACTTATACGAGCAGTACTTC. Translating gives CASSLSHDLYEQYF.

In its sample, this clonotype was seen a few times. CDR3 DNA: TGTGCCAGTCACAGGGCCACTTATGGCTACACCTTC. Translation gives CASHRATYGYTF. The chain couples TRBV28 to TRBJ1-2; tentatively, D is TRBD1 (6 bases). Germline CDR1 and CDR2: MDHEN and SYDVKM. There are 12 residues in the CDR3. With 9 bases removed from V and 5 bases from J, the gap between germline ends came to 13 bases.

The J gene is TRBJ2-5, the V gene TRBV27, with D maybe TRBD2 (6 bases). Germline CDR1 and CDR2: MNHEY and SMNVEV (reference sequence). The CDR3 totals 15 residues. Deletions cut 6 bases from V and 2 bases from J, with 16 bases between. The CDR3 DNA reads TGTGCCAGCAGCTCTCGGAGGGGTTGGCAAGAGACCCAGTACTTC. This encodes CASSSRRGWQETQYF.

There are a few counts of this clonotype. The CDR3 bases are TGTGCCAGCGCAAGTGGACAGGGGATCGATGGCTACACCTTC. The encoded protein is CASASGQGIDGYTF. V gene TRBV28 combines with J gene TRBJ1-2; 9 bases map to TRBD1. Germline lookup yields CDR1 MDHEN and CDR2 SYDVKM. V was pared by 8 bases and J by 6 bases, with 10 bases of the junction left unmatched. CDR3 length: 14 residues.

This clonotype appeared a few times. The J gene is TRBJ1-1, the V gene TRBV4-1, with D possibly TRBD1 on 5 matching bases. There are 14 residues in the CDR3. The V gene's germline CDR1 is MGHRA and CDR2 YSYEKL. V was pared by 4 bases and J by 0 bases, with 9 bases between. CDR3 region: CASSLDSLNTEAFF. CDR3 DNA sequence: TGCGCCAGCAGCCTTGACAGCCTGAACACTGAAGCTTTCTTT.

This clonotype has a handful of counts. The rearrangement uses TRBV10-3 and TRBJ2-7, with 7 bases aligning to TRBD1. Germline CDR1 and CDR2: ENHRY and SYGVKD. The CDR3 runs to 15 residues. J was trimmed by 5 bases and V by 6 bases; bases with no gene match: 13. In DNA, the CDR3 is TGTGCCATCAGAATTTCGGGACAGCGTGTCGACGAGCAGTACTTC. Translating gives CAIRISGQRVDEQYF.

In this sample, this clonotype turned up many times. The rearrangement uses TRBV7-3 and TRBJ2-2, with D perhaps matching TRBD1 (5 bases). The CDR3 spans 14 residues. Deletions cut 5 bases from V and 5 bases from J, with 12 bases between. Germline CDR1 and CDR2: SGHTA and FQGTGA. The CDR3 nucleotides are TGTGCCAGCAGCCCAGGGTTGAAAACCGGGGAGCTGTTTTTT. It yields the protein CASSPGLKTGELFF.

This clonotype has a handful of counts. The chain joins TRBV4-2 to TRBJ2-3; the match to TRBD2 covers 11 bases. Germline loops: CDR1 LGHNA, CDR2 YNFKEQ. The CDR3 spans 17 residues. V lost 4 bases, J lost 4 bases, and 10 bases stayed unmatched. The CDR3 coding sequence is TGTGCCAGCAGCCCACCCCTACTAGCGGGAGAGGCAGATACGCAGTATTTT. Translating it yields CASSPPLLAGEADTQYF.

Ten or more counts support this clonotype. The chain combines TRBV12-3 or TRBV12-4 with TRBJ1-6; maybe TRBD1 (6 bases). The ends were cut back, 8 bases at V and 9 bases at J, with 11 bases in the middle. The CDR3 is 12 amino acids. The CDR3: CASRTVFSPLHF. Written as DNA, the CDR3 is TGTGCCAGCCGGACAGTATTTTCACCCCTCCACTTT.

In its sample, this clonotype was seen many times. The CDR3, as DNA: TGTGCCAGTAGTCCCGTAGCCGCAAGCGTTTACGAGCAGTACTTC. This sequence encodes CASSPVAASVYEQYF. The chain is built from TRBV19 and TRBJ2-7; D gene unclear. Per the germline V gene, CDR1 is LNHDA and CDR2 is SQIVND (reference sequence). The germline V and J ends were trimmed by 5 bases and 4 bases, with 18 bases remaining between them. The CDR3 length is 15 residues.

The rearrangement links TRBV5-1 to TRBJ2-7; 13 bases fit TRBD2. Germline CDR1 is SGHRS and CDR2 is YFSETQ. Trimming at V came to 4 bases and at J to 0 bases, leaving 10 bases not matched to a gene. The CDR3 has 18 residues. The CDR3 region is CASSPGLAGSLDSYEQYF. The CDR3 nucleotides are TGCGCCAGCAGCCCGGGACTAGCGGGATCCCTCGACTCCTACGAGCAGTACTTC.

This clonotype was observed at least ten times. The rearrangement uses TRBV19 and TRBJ2-1, with a tentative D call TRBD2 (5 bases). Germline values: CDR1 LNHDA, CDR2 SQIVND (reference sequence). With 5 bases removed from V and 9 bases from J, the gap between germline ends came to 20 bases. This CDR3 is built from 15 residues. CDR3 coding DNA: TGTGCCAGTAGTGTCGGGTCCTCACGGAGCGGTGAGCAGTTCTTC. Protein: CASSVGSSRSGEQFF.

This clonotype was observed many times. The chain combines TRBV6-6 with TRBJ1-5; TRBD1 agrees at 8 bases. Germline V CDR1 and CDR2: MNHNY, SVGAGI (reference sequence). This CDR3 comprises 13 residues. The J segment lost 7 bases and the V segment lost 6 bases, leaving 5 bases of the junction unmatched. The CDR3 DNA sequence: TGTGCCAGCAGATCACAGGGGGAGCAGCCCCAGCATTTT. It yields the protein CASRSQGEQPQHF.

This clonotype was picked up many times. The CDR3 spells CASSLKNIQYF. In DNA, the CDR3 is TGTGCCAGCAGTTTAAAAAACATTCAGTACTTC. The chain has TRBV28 and TRBJ2-4; D unclear. Trimming left V 2 bases short and J 4 bases short, with 0 bases between. This CDR3 contains 11 residues. The V gene's germline CDR1 is MDHEN and CDR2 SYDVKM.